The source of this T cell receptor (beta chain) is a study of OX40 agonist ivuxolimab in advanced cancers. Study-level background: Patients received ivuxolimab, an intravenous treatment, every 2 weeks at 0.01 to 10 mg/kg. General study findings and limits: Expanded clones belonging to CD8+ T cells outnumbered, on average, those of CD4+.

The table came from immunoSEQ multiplex PCR; TCRdb's copy has only in-frame clones and leaves some out. The data show approximately 70,000 clones, 84% seen once. CDR3 length: 15 amino acids. Germline CDR1 SGHTA, CDR2 FQGNSA. J lost 3 bases, V lost 1 base, and 3 bases had no gene match. On this clone: Its antigen is unidentified.

The specimen was CD4+ or CD8+ T cells sorted from blood, collected in a trial of the OX40 agonist ivuxolimab. J is TRBJ2-7 and V is TRBV7-2; 10 bases line up with TRBD1. The source is an adult with an advanced solid tumor such as melanoma, head and neck, liver or kidney cancer. CDR3 region: CASSLGGQGFYEQYF. CDR3 DNA: TGTGCCAGCAGCTTAGGGGGACAGGGGTTCTACGAGCAGTACTTC.